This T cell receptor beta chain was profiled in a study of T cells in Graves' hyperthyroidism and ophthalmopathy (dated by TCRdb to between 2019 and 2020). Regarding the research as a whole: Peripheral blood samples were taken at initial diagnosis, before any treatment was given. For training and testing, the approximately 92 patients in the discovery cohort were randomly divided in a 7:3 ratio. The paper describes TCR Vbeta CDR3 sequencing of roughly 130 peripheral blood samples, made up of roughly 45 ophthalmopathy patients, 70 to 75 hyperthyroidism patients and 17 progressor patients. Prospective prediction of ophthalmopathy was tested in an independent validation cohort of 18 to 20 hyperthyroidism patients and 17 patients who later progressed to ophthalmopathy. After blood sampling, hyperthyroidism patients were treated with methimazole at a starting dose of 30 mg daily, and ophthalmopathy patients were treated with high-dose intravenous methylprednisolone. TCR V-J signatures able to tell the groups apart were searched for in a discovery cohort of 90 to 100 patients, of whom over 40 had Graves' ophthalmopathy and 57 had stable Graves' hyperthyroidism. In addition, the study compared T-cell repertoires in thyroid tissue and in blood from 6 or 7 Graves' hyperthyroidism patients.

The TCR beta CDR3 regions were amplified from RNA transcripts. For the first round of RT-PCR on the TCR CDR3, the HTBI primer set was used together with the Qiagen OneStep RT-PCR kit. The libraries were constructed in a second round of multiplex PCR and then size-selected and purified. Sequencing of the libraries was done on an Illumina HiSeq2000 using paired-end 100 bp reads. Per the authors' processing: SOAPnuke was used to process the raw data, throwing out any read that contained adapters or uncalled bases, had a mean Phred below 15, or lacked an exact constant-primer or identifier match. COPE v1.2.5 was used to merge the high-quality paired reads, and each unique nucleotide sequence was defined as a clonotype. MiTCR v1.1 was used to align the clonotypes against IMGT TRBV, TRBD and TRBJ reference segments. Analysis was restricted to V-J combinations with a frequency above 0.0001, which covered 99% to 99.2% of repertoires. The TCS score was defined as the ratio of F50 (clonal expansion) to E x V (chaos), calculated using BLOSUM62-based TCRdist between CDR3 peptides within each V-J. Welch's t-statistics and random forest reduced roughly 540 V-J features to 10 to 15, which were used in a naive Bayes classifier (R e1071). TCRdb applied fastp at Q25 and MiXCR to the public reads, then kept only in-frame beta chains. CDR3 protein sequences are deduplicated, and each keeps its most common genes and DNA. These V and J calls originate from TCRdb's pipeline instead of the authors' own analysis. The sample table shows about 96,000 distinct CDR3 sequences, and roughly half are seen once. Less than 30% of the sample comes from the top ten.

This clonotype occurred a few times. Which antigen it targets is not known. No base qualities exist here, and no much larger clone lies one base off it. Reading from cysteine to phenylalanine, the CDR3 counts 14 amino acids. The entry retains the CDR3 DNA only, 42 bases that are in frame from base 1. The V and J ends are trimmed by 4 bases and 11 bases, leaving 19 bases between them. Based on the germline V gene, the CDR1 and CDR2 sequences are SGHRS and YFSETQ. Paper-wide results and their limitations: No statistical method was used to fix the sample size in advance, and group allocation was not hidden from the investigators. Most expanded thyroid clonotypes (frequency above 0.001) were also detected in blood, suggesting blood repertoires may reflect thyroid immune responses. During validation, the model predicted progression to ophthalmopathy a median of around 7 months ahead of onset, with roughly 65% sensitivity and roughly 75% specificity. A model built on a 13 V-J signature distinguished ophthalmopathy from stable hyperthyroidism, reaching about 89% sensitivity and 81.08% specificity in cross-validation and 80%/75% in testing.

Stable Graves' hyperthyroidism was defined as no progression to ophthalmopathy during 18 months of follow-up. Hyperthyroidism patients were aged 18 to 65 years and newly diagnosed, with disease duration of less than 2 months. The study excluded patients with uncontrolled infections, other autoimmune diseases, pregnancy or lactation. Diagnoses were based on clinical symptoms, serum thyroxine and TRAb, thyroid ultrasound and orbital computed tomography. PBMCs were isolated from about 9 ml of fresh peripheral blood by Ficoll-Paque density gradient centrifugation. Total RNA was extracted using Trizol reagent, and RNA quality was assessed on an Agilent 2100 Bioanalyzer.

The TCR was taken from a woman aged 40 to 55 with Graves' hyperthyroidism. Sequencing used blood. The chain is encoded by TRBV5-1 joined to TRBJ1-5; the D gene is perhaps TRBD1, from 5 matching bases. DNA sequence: TGCGCCAGCAGCACGGGGGGGTACCAAGAGACCCAGCATTTT. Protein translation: CASSTGGYQETQHF.